The clone carrying this T cell receptor (beta chain) was detected only a few times. What it binds is not known. The sample is drawn from a study of glioma-infiltrating T cells after dendritic cell vaccination. On the study more broadly: Treatment, given 2003 to 2012, was autologous tumor lysate-pulsed dendritic cell vaccination. Study findings and constraints: No direct clonality-survival link was found; a diverse polyclonal response may matter.

Up to roughly 2 ug genomic DNA was used for TCRB CDR3 amplification. Assay used: immunoSEQ multiplex PCR; TCRdb lists only in-frame clones, some missing. Of about 92,000 clones listed, around 84% are singletons. This CDR3 is 17 amino acids long. CDR1 and CDR2 from the germline V gene are MGHRA and YSYEKL. Trimming shortened V by 0 bases and J by 1 base, and 12 bases separated the two germline ends. The material sequenced was blood, taken before dendritic cell vaccination. This sequence joins TRBV4-1 and TRBJ1-4; weak D call: TRBD1 (6 bases). The TCR originated in a human donor with glioblastoma. CDR3 DNA sequence: TGCGCCAGCAGCCAAGAGCTCCCCAGGGGAACTAATGAAAAACTGTTTTTT. This encodes CASSQELPRGTNEKLFF.